This T cell receptor (beta chain) was recovered during a study of blood T cell repertoires in COVID-19. For the study at large: Researchers got acute and convalescent COVID-19 samples from the United States, Italy and Spain.

Clones were sequenced by immunoSEQ multiplex PCR, and TCRdb holds only the in-frame ones, with some missing. The table has around 260,000 clones, over 75% seen once. The CDR3 is made up of 13 amino acids. V shed 3 bases and J shed 7 bases, with 12 bases lying between them. Germline V gene data show CDR1 as LGHDT and CDR2 as YNNKEL (reference sequence). This clone was found once. The chain recombines TRBV3-1 (or the pseudogene TRBV3-2) with TRBJ2-5; D not resolved. The sample comprised peripheral blood. This TCR derives from a human donor in a cohort sampled during active COVID-19. In DNA, the CDR3 is TGTGCCAGCAGCCAGGTCCTCCCGGGGACCCAGTACTTC. It yields the protein CASSQVLPGTQYF.